The 32 T cell receptor beta chains presented below share a single source sample, sequenced in a study of T cell responses to AZD1222 COVID-19 vaccine. The method was immunoSEQ multiplex PCR; TCRdb's version includes in-frame clones alone and lacks a portion of them. This table has about 150,000 clones, around 89% appearing once. The sample here was peripheral blood, taken on day 0 of AZD1222 vaccination. The receptors were sampled from an adult in good health.

The chain is built from TRBV4-3 and TRBJ1-2, with 9 bases fitting TRBD1. The V gene end was trimmed by 0 bases and the J gene end by 8 bases; junction bases not matched to a gene: 7. Germline lookup yields CDR1 LGHNA and CDR2 YSLEER. CDR3 length: 15 residues. CDR3 nucleotide sequence: TGCGCCAGCAGCCAAGATAGGGGACAGGGAGGAGGCTACACCTTC. This sequence encodes CASSQDRGQGGGYTF.

In DNA, the CDR3 is TGTGCCAGCAATCCTTTCGCGGGACCCTCTGGAAACACCATATATTTT. Translating it yields CASNPFAGPSGNTIYF. The gene calls are TRBV28 and TRBJ1-3, with D maybe TRBD1 (5 bases). CDR1 and CDR2 from the germline V gene are MDHEN and SYDVKM. The CDR3 has 16 amino acids. Trimming removed 7 bases from V and 0 bases from J, with 16 bases in between.

The V call is TRBV4-3, the J call TRBJ2-3; no definite D call. CDR1 and CDR2 (germline): LGHNA, YSLEER. The CDR3 sequence is 16 residues long. The ends were cut back, 1 base at V and 2 bases at J, with 13 bases in the middle. CDR3 nucleotides: TGCGCCAGCAGCCAAGCCTCCCAGGCCTTCACAGATACGCAGTATTTT. Amino acids: CASSQASQAFTDTQYF.

The chain has TRBV19 and TRBJ1-1; maybe TRBD1 (5 bases). This CDR3 comprises 15 residues. V shed 5 bases and J shed 4 bases, with 17 bases lying between them. Germline CDR1 reads LNHDA; CDR2 reads SQIVND (reference sequence). DNA for the CDR3: TGTGCCAGTAGTCCGACCCGGGGGGTGGGCACTGAAGCTTTCTTT. Translated, it gives CASSPTRGVGTEAFF.

The chain employs TRBV28 and TRBJ2-3; D call uncertain. Germline values: CDR1 MDHEN, CDR2 SYDVKM. CDR3 length equals 12 residues. With 2 bases removed from V and 9 bases from J, the gap between germline ends came to 9 bases. The DNA of the CDR3 is TGTGCCAGCAGTTTAACGAGGAAGACGCAGTATTTT. This encodes CASSLTRKTQYF.

V is TRBV12-3 or TRBV12-4 and J is TRBJ2-5; D call uncertain. Trimming took 5 bases from V and 2 from J, leaving 9 bases between them. This CDR3 is 13 amino acids long. The CDR3 DNA follows: TGTGCCAGCAGTCCGCGTAGACAAGAGACCCAGTACTTC. Translation gives CASSPRRQETQYF.

The CDR3 DNA follows: TGTGCCAGTAGAGCCTCCCGGGACAGGGGGCGGTACACCGGGGAGCTGTTTTTT. Its translation: CASRASRDRGRYTGELFF. This chain connects TRBV19 to TRBJ2-2, with 12 bases aligning to TRBD1. The CDR3 totals 18 residues. Unmatched junction bases numbered 11, after V lost 6 bases and J lost 3 bases. Germline lookup yields CDR1 LNHDA and CDR2 SQIVND (reference sequence).

The chain carries TRBV7-2 and TRBJ1-4, with D maybe TRBD1 (6 bases). The CDR3 runs 13 residues. Trimming shortened V by 10 bases and J by 0 bases, and 9 bases separated the two germline ends. Germline lookup yields CDR1 SGHTA and CDR2 FQGNSA. CDR3 region: CATGATTNEKLFF. CDR3 DNA sequence: TGTGCCACGGGGGCAACAACTAATGAAAAACTGTTTTTT. Using reference TRBV7-2 and TRBJ1-4 for the parts outside the CDR3, the full variable domain is GAGVSQSPSNKVTEKGKDVELRCDPISGHTALYWYRQSLGQGLEFLIYFQGNSAPDKSGLPSDRFSAERTGGSVSTLTIQRTQQEDSAVYLCATGATTNEKLFFGSGTQLSVL.

The chain employs TRBV5-1 and TRBJ2-7; 10 nucleotides match TRBD2. The V segment lost 4 bases and the J segment 3 bases; nucleotides outside the gene matches: 7. Germline V lookup: CDR1 SGHRS, CDR2 YFSETQ. This CDR3 comprises 15 residues. For the CDR3, the DNA is TGCGCCAGCAGCGTAACTAGCGGGGCATACTACGAGCAGTACTTC. Translating it yields CASSVTSGAYYEQYF.

V usage is TRBV5-1 and J usage is TRBJ2-5, with a tentative D call TRBD2 (5 bases). Looked up from germline, CDR1 is SGHRS and CDR2 is YFSETQ. V dropped 0 bases and J dropped 2 bases, with 8 bases sitting between them. The CDR3 runs to 14 residues. This CDR3 is CASSLDRGQETQYF. The CDR3, as DNA: TGCGCCAGCAGCTTGGATCGGGGACAAGAGACCCAGTACTTC.

The CDR3: CASRFRPDPEDGYTF. Here the CDR3 DNA reads TGTGCAAGTCGCTTCCGACCTGACCCGGAAGATGGCTACACCTTC. The V gene is TRBV12-2, the J gene TRBJ1-2. TRBV12-2 is labeled a pseudogene. The CDR3 extends over 15 amino acids.

The rearrangement links TRBV7-3 to TRBJ1-1, with 8 bases matching TRBD1. This CDR3 region has 14 residues. Trimming cost V 5 bases and J 7 bases; bases outside gene matches: 9. Looked up from germline, CDR1 is SGHTA and CDR2 is FQGTGA. The CDR3 reads CASSASGGTGEAFF. CDR3 nucleotide sequence: TGTGCCAGCAGCGCATCAGGGGGCACAGGTGAAGCTTTCTTT.

This clone was seen a few times. The chain uses TRBV7-2 and TRBJ2-5; the D is unclear. The CDR3 runs 14 residues. The germline CDR1 and CDR2 sequences are SGHTA and FQGNSA. Trimming stripped 1 base from V and 5 bases from J, with 11 bases between. In DNA form, the CDR3 reads TGTGCCAGCAGCTTAGGCGGTCTAGGGGAGACCCAGTACTTC. Protein product: CASSLGGLGETQYF. Combining the CDR3 with reference TRBV7-2 and TRBJ2-5 gives the whole variable domain GAGVSQSPSNKVTEKGKDVELRCDPISGHTALYWYRQSLGQGLEFLIYFQGNSAPDKSGLPSDRFSAERTGGSVSTLTIQRTQQEDSAVYLCASSLGGLGETQYFGPGTRLLVL.

The rearrangement uses TRBV5-5 and TRBJ2-5; 13 nucleotides agree with TRBD2. The CDR3 has 15 residues. Per the germline V gene, CDR1 is SGHKS and CDR2 is YYEKEE (reference sequence). V trimming: 4 bases; J trimming: 5 bases; junction bases outside the gene matches: 5. The DNA for the CDR3 is TGTGCCAGCAGCGGGGAACTAGCGGGAGGGGAGACCCAGTACTTC. Amino acid sequence: CASSGELAGGETQYF.

The DNA for the CDR3 is TGTGCCAGCAGTGATCGGGGTGCGAACACTGAAGCTTTCTTT. This codes for CASSDRGANTEAFF. The chain is built from TRBV6-1 and TRBJ1-1; D is unresolved. Trimming pared 3 bases from V and 1 base from J, leaving 9 bases between. The CDR3 length is 14 residues. Germline V CDR1 and CDR2: MNHNS, SASEGT.

CDR3: CASSLLRSNQPQHF. The CDR3 coding sequence is TGTGCCAGCAGTTTATTAAGGAGCAATCAGCCCCAGCATTTT. The V call is TRBV27, the J call TRBJ1-5; unclear D gene. With 1 base removed from V and 1 base from J, the gap between germline ends came to 5 bases. There are 14 residues in the CDR3. Germline CDR1 is MNHEY and CDR2 is SMNVEV (reference sequence).

The chain uses TRBV5-4 and TRBJ1-2, with a weak D call TRBD1 (6 bases). The CDR3 totals 13 residues. V was shortened by 7 bases and J by 4 bases, with 14 bases between the two germline ends. Looked up from germline, CDR1 is SGHNT and CDR2 is YYREEE (reference sequence). The CDR3 sequence is CASFRGGGYGYTF. The CDR3 DNA is TGTGCCAGCTTCAGGGGAGGGGGCTATGGCTACACCTTC.

This clone appeared a few times. This chain connects TRBV5-4 to TRBJ2-7, with D tentatively TRBD1 or TRBD2 (5 bases each). Trimming took off 4 bases at V and 1 base at J, with 9 bases between the two ends. This CDR3 spans 13 amino acids. Per the germline V gene, CDR1 is SGHNT and CDR2 is YYREEE (reference sequence). Written as DNA, the CDR3 is TGTGCCAGCAGCCGGGACCCATCCTACGAGCAGTACTTC. Translation: CASSRDPSYEQYF.

The chain has TRBV11-3 and TRBJ1-6, with D perhaps TRBD1 (5 bases). Trimming removed 5 bases from V and 6 bases from J, with 20 bases in between. CDR3 length: 17 amino acids. Germline CDR1 is SGHNT and CDR2 is YENEEA. For the CDR3, the DNA is TGTGCCAGCAGCCGGGGGGGATGGGGGATCCGTAATTCACCCCTCCACTTT. It codes for CASSRGGWGIRNSPLHF.

This clone was seen only once. This chain connects TRBV7-2 to TRBJ1-4; D not resolved. Trimming pared 5 bases from V and 8 bases from J, leaving 18 bases between. The CDR3 is 15 residues long. Per the germline V gene, CDR1 is SGHTA and CDR2 is FQGNSA. CDR3 sequence: CASSGRLGFREKLFF. In DNA form, the CDR3 reads TGTGCCAGCAGCGGACGGCTGGGTTTTCGGGAAAAACTGTTTTTT.

By proportion, this clone is medium-sized. The chain combines TRBV6-2 or TRBV6-3 with TRBJ2-7; D ambiguous. This CDR3 has 13 residues. V was shortened by 11 bases and J by 2 bases, with 16 bases between the two germline ends. Germline CDR1 MNHEY, CDR2 SVGEGT. The CDR3 DNA sequence: TGTGCCGTCAGCCCTGGAGAGACCTACGAGCAGTACTTC. Translated: CAVSPGETYEQYF.

This chain connects TRBV16 to TRBJ2-7, with D possibly being TRBD1 (5 bases). The CDR3 runs to 15 residues. V was pared by 3 bases and J by 2 bases, with 14 bases between. From germline, CDR1 is KGHSY and CDR2 FQNENV. The CDR3 loop is CASSHDRSFTYEQYF. DNA of the CDR3: TGTGCCAGCAGCCACGACAGAAGCTTTACCTACGAGCAGTACTTC. The entire variable domain, with the rest obtained from reference TRBV16 and TRBJ2-7, is as follows: GEEVAQTPKHLVRGEGQKAKLYCAPIKGHSYVFWYQQVLKNEFKFLISFQNENVFDETGMPKERFSAKCLPNSPCSLEIQATKLEDSAVYFCASSHDRSFTYEQYFGPGTRLTVT.

V usage is TRBV5-4 and J usage is TRBJ2-1, with D maybe TRBD2 (6 bases). The germline V and J ends were trimmed by 4 bases and 5 bases, with 10 bases remaining between them. Germline CDR1 is SGHNT and CDR2 is YYREEE (reference sequence). The CDR3 spans 13 residues. The CDR3 DNA sequence: TGTGCCAGCAGCCCAGGACTAAACAATGAGCAGTTCTTC. It codes for CASSPGLNNEQFF.

This clone appeared once. The chain combines TRBV7-2 with TRBJ1-2; D might be TRBD1 (6 bases). The CDR3 runs to 14 residues. The germline V gene has CDR1 SGHTA and CDR2 FQGNSA. The V and J ends lost 6 bases and 2 bases respectively, with 13 bases between them. Here the CDR3 DNA reads TGTGCCAGCAGTGTTGGGGGGGGCAACTATGGCTACACCTTC. This encodes CASSVGGGNYGYTF. The full variable domain, with the rest looked up from reference TRBV7-2 and TRBJ1-2, is GAGVSQSPSNKVTEKGKDVELRCDPISGHTALYWYRQSLGQGLEFLIYFQGNSAPDKSGLPSDRFSAERTGGSVSTLTIQRTQQEDSAVYLCASSVGGGNYGYTFGSGTRLTVV.

CDR3 DNA sequence: TGTGCCAGCTCACCAGACACCGCGCCCCAGCATTTT. Its translation is CASSPDTAPQHF. The chain recombines TRBV18 with TRBJ1-5; D is ambiguous. The length of the CDR3 is 12 residues. The ends were cut back, 2 bases at V and 9 bases at J, with 8 bases in the middle. Per the germline V gene, CDR1 is KGHSH and CDR2 is LQKENI.

The rearrangement joins TRBV9 to TRBJ2-7, with D perhaps TRBD1 (6 bases). The ends were cut back, 3 bases at V and 6 bases at J, with 10 bases in the middle. The CDR3 loop spans 12 amino acids. Germline lookup yields CDR1 SGDLS and CDR2 YYNGEE. CDR3 in amino acids: CASSGTGLEQYF. In DNA, the CDR3 is TGTGCCAGCAGCGGAACAGGGCTCGAGCAGTACTTC. The entire variable domain, with the rest obtained from reference TRBV9 and TRBJ2-7, is as follows: DSGVTQTPKHLITATGQRVTLRCSPRSGDLSVYWYQQSLDQGLQFLIQYYNGEERAKGNILERFSAQQFPDLHSELNLSSLELGDSALYFCASSGTGLEQYFGPGTRLTVT.

In this sample, this clone turned up a few times. J is TRBJ1-1 and V is TRBV14, with 9 bases lining up with TRBD1. Germline V gene lookup returns CDR1 SGHDN and CDR2 FVKESK. The CDR3 is 11 amino acids. The V gene end was trimmed by 4 bases and the J gene end by 12 bases; junction bases not matched to a gene: 3. The CDR3 spells CASSRDRVPFF. The CDR3 nucleotides read TGTGCCAGCAGCCGGGACAGGGTACCTTTCTTT. Complete variable domain (other parts from reference TRBV14 and TRBJ1-1): EAGVTQFPSHSVIEKGQTVTLRCDPISGHDNLYWYRRVMGKEIKFLLHFVKESKQDESGMPNNRFLAERTGGTYSTLKVQPAELEDSGVYFCASSRDRVPFFGQGTRLTVV.

V gene TRBV7-9 combines with J gene TRBJ1-6; unclear D gene. The germline V gene encodes CDR1 SEHNR and CDR2 FQNEAQ (reference sequence). The V end was cut by 4 bases, the J end by 19 bases, with 17 bases between. The CDR3 has 12 residues. Written as DNA, the CDR3 is TGTGCCAGCAGCTCTCTCGGTGAGCCCTTGCACTTT. Translation gives CASSSLGEPLHF.

The chain combines TRBV6-2 or TRBV6-3 with TRBJ1-2; D remains unclear. The germline gives CDR1 MNHEY, CDR2 SVGEGT. Between the trimmed V and J ends, which lost 4 bases and 6 bases, there was a span of 15 bases. The CDR3 has 14 amino acids. CDR3 nucleotide sequence: TGTGCCAGCAGTTTTCCCGGGCCAACCCATGGCTACACCTTC. Protein product: CASSFPGPTHGYTF.

This clone was seen more than once but under ten times. This chain uses TRBV7-3 with TRBJ2-2, with 7 bases fitting TRBD2. Germline V gene sequence: CDR1 SGHTA, CDR2 FQGTGA. The junction had 15 bases not matched to a gene; V was cut back by 6 bases and J by 5 bases. The CDR3 has 17 residues. The CDR3: CASRPTSDPIGTGELFF. The CDR3 coding sequence is TGTGCCAGCAGACCTACTAGCGACCCCATCGGAACCGGGGAGCTGTTTTTT.

The chain uses TRBV6-5 and TRBJ2-5; 10 nucleotides align to TRBD2. The germline CDR1 and CDR2 sequences are MNHEY and SVGAGI. V shed 6 bases and J 6 bases; nucleotides not matched to a gene: 10. This CDR3 has 15 amino acids. The DNA of the CDR3 is TGTGCCAGCAGCCGGGGAGCGGGAGGGTTGAAGACCCAGTACTTC. Encoded protein: CASSRGAGGLKTQYF.

The V gene is TRBV5-4, the J gene TRBJ2-7; D call uncertain. CDR3 length: 15 residues. Germline CDR1 SGHNT, CDR2 YYREEE (reference sequence). Trimming removed 0 bases from V and 4 bases from J, with 14 bases in between. The CDR3 region has the DNA TGTGCCAGCAGCTTGGATCGGCGATCCACTTACGAGCAGTACTTC. It is translated as CASSLDRRSTYEQYF.